This T cell receptor (beta chain) was observed in a study of blood T cell repertoires in COVID-19. Across the whole study: Donors in the United States, Italy and Spain gave samples during acute or convalescent COVID-19. T cells, B-cell-depleted T cells, or PBMCs provided the cDNA or gDNA that served as material.

In the source study's methods: Reference gene primer amplification in the assay estimated nucleated cell counts. The assay was immunoSEQ multiplex PCR, and TCRdb's table has in-frame clones only and misses some. That table supplies the V and J calls and clone size; D and trimming were determined from the DNA. Of 200,000 to 250,000 clones listed, just over 85% are singletons. The source of this sequence is a man between 18 and 29 years old with active or convalescent COVID-19. Source material: peripheral blood.

The CDR3 nucleotides read TGTGCCAGCAGCACTGACAGGGGTTACTCTGGGGCCAACGTCCTGACTTTC. Encoded protein: CASSTDRGYSGANVLTF. The chain carries TRBV21-1 and TRBJ2-6; the table's D call of TRBD1 was not tested on the DNA. TRBV21-1 is flagged as a pseudogene. The CDR3 runs 17 residues.